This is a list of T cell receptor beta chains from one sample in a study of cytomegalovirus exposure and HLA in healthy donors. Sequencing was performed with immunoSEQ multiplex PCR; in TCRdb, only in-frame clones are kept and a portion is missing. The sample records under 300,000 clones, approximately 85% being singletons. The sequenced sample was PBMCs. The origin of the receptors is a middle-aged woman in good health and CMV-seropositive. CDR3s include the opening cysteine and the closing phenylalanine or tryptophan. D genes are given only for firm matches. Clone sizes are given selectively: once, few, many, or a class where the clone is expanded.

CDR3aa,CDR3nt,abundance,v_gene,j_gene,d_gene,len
CASTRQSPYNEQFF,TGTGCCAGCACCCGACAGAGCCCCTACAATGAGCAGTTCTTC,-,TRBV27,TRBJ2-1,-,14
CASSRKPGQFNSPLHF,TGTGCCAGCAGTCGCAAACCGGGACAGTTTAATTCACCCCTCCACTTT,-,TRBV27,TRBJ1-6,TRBD1,16
CASSLSGNQPQHF,TGCGCCAGCAGCTTGTCGGGCAATCAGCCCCAGCATTTT,-,TRBV5-1,TRBJ1-5,-,13
CASSGQGYTEAFF,TGTGCCAGCAGCGGACAGGGTTACACTGAAGCTTTCTTT,-,TRBV9,TRBJ1-1,TRBD1,13
CASARGDSERQPQHF,TGTGCCAGCGCCCGAGGGGACAGTGAGCGACAGCCCCAGCATTTT,-,TRBV2,TRBJ1-5,TRBD1,15
CASSGQGFPEAFF,TGTGCCAGCAGTGGGCAGGGCTTCCCTGAAGCTTTCTTT,-,TRBV2,TRBJ1-1,-,13
CASSFEGATEAFF,TGTGCCAGCAGCTTTGAGGGAGCCACTGAAGCTTTCTTT,-,TRBV7-9,TRBJ1-1,-,13
CASSLLGTSGQETQYF,TGTGCCAGCAGCTTACTCGGGACTAGCGGGCAAGAGACCCAGTACTTC,once,TRBV7-9,TRBJ2-5,TRBD2,16
CASSLTVAEGRHSPLHF,TGTGCCAGCAGCTTGACTGTGGCGGAGGGACGTCATTCACCCCTCCACTTT,once,TRBV5-6,TRBJ1-6,-,17
CAWSRGIAKNIQYF,TGTGCCTGGAGCCGGGGGATAGCCAAAAACATTCAGTACTTC,-,TRBV30,TRBJ2-4,-,14
CASSFRDSLANEQFF,TGTGCCAGCAGCTTCCGGGACAGCTTGGCCAATGAGCAGTTCTTC,-,TRBV7-9,TRBJ2-1,TRBD1,15
CASRDGTGPYEQYF,TGTGCCAGCCGGGACGGGACAGGGCCCTACGAGCAGTACTTC,few,TRBV19,TRBJ2-7,TRBD1,14
CASSLAELAGGPDEQFF,TGTGCCAGCAGCTTAGCGGAATTAGCGGGAGGGCCGGATGAGCAGTTCTTC,-,TRBV7-9,TRBJ2-1,TRBD2,17
CASSDGTSPLGEQFF,TGTGCCAGCAGTGATGGGACTAGCCCGTTAGGTGAGCAGTTCTTC,-,TRBV6-4,TRBJ2-1,TRBD2,15
CASSSRDEQFF,TGTGCCAGCAGTTCCCGTGATGAGCAGTTCTTC,-,TRBV28,TRBJ2-1,-,11
CASSRSSGSSYEQYF,TGTGCCAGCAGCCGCTCTAGCGGGAGCTCCTACGAGCAGTACTTC,-,TRBV11-2,TRBJ2-7,TRBD2,15
CASRAGTDYNSPLHF,TGTGCCAGCAGGGCCGGGACAGATTATAATTCACCCCTCCACTTT,-,TRBV6-6,TRBJ1-6,TRBD1,15
CATRGTGNGQPQHF,TGTGCCACCAGGGGGACAGGGAATGGTCAGCCCCAGCATTTT,-,TRBV28,TRBJ1-5,TRBD1,14